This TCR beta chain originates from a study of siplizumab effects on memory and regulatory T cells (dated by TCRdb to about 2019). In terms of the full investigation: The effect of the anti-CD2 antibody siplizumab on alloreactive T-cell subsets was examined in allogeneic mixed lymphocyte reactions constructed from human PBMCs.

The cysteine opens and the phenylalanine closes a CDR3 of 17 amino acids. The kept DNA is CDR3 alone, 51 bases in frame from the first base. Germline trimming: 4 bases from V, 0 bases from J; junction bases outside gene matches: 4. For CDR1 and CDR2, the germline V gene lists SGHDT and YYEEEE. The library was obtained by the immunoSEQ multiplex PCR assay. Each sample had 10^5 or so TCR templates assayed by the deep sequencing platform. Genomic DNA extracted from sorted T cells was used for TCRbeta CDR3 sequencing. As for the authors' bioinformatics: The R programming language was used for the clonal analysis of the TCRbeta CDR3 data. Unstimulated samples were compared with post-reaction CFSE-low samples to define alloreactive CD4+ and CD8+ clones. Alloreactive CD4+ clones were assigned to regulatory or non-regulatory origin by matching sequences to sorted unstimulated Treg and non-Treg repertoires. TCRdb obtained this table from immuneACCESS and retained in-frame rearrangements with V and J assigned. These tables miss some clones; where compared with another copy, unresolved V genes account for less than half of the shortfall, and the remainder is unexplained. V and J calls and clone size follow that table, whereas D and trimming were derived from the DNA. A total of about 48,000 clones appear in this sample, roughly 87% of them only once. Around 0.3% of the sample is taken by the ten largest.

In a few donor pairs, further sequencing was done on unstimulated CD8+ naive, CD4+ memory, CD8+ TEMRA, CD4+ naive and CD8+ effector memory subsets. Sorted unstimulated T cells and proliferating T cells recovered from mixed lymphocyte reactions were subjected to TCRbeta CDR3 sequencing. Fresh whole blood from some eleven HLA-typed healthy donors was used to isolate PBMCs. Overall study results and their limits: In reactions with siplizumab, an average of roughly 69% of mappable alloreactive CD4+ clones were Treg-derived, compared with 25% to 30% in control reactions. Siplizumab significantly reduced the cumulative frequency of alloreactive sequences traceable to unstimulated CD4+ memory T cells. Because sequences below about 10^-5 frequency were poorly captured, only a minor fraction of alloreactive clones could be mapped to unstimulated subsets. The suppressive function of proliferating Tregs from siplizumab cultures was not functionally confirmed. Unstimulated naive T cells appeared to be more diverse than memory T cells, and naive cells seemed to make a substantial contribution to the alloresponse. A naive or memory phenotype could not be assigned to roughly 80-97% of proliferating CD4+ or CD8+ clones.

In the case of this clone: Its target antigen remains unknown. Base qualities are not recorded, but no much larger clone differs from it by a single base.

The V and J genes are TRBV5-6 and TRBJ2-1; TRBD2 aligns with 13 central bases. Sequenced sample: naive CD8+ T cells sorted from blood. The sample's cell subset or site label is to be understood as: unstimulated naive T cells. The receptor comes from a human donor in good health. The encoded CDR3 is CASSLTSGGFSYNEQFF. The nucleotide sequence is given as TGTGCCAGCAGCCTGACTAGCGGGGGGTTCTCCTACAATGAGCAGTTCTTC.